These T cell receptor beta chains were read from a single sample in a study of T cell responses to AZD1222 COVID-19 vaccine. TCRdb's copy holds only in-frame clones and misses some; the assay was immunoSEQ multiplex PCR. The sample yields 150,000 to 170,000 clones, roughly 90% seen once. Here the sequenced sample was peripheral blood, taken on day 0 of AZD1222 vaccination. The receptor set was obtained from an adult in good health. Both conserved end residues are part of each CDR3.

TRBV19,TRBJ2-1,CASSISGSSYNEQFF
TRBV7-9,TRBJ2-7,CASTRDSSYEQYF
TRBV18,TRBJ1-5,CASSPLGPGSDQPQHF
TRBV20-1,TRBJ2-2,CSASKTGIYTGELFF
TRBV28,TRBJ1-5,CASSFPPHGGRNQPQHF
TRBV28,TRBJ2-1,CASRTAGEYNEQFF
TRBV15,TRBJ1-4,CATSRPRGTGVEKLFF
TRBV2,TRBJ1-6,CASRALSSYNSPLHF
TRBV19,TRBJ2-7,CASSSYGQGDYEQYF
TRBV6-2/TRBV6-3,TRBJ1-3,CASSQGGLSGNTIYF
TRBV7-3,TRBJ1-6,CASSAGDPYNSPLHF
TRBV7-3,TRBJ2-6,CASMETGGAGANVLTF
TRBV29-1,TRBJ2-1,CSVDLLRNEQFF
TRBV27,TRBJ2-7,CASSLSRPGGSDEQYF
TRBV24-1,TRBJ2-1,CATREGGLNEQFF
TRBV27,TRBJ1-2,CASSLRRVDGYTF
TRBV7-8,TRBJ1-2,CASGLPEGNYGYTF
TRBV30,TRBJ1-4,CAWTTGQHTNEKLFF
TRBV10-1,TRBJ1-6,CASSPSPLHF
TRBV5-1,TRBJ2-2,CASSPVGGRAGELFF
TRBV19,TRBJ2-1,CASSLRTGGATNEQFF
TRBV23-1,TRBJ1-6,CASGKGQGNIYSPLHF
TRBV30,TRBJ1-2,CAWNGGNYGYTF
TRBV12-3/TRBV12-4,TRBJ2-7,CASSWEEYEQYF
TRBV18,TRBJ1-6,CASSSTDRDSPLHF
TRBV4-1,TRBJ1-2,CASSPDSWFYGYTF
TRBV2,TRBJ1-4,CASSFRSATNEKLFF
TRBV5-1,TRBJ1-1,CASSGDRLNTEAFF
TRBV3-1/TRBV3-2,TRBJ1-6,CASSQDSQNSPLHF
TRBV12-5,TRBJ2-1,CASAAGLSYNEQFF
TRBV7-9,TRBJ2-7,CASSLAQGPLYEQYF
TRBV2,TRBJ2-5,CVTSGDGETQYF